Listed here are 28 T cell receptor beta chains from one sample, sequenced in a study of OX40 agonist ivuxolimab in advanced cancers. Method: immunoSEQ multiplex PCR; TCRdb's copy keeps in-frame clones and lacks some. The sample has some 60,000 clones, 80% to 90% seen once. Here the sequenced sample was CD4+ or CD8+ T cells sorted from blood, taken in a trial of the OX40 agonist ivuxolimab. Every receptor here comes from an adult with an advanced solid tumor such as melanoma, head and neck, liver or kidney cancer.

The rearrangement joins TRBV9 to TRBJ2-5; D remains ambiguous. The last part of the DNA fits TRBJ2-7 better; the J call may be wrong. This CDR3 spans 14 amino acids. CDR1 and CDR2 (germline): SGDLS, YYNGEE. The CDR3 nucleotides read TGTGCCAGCAGCGTAGGATCTCAATTGGGCGAGCAGTACTTC. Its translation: CASSVGSQLGEQYF.

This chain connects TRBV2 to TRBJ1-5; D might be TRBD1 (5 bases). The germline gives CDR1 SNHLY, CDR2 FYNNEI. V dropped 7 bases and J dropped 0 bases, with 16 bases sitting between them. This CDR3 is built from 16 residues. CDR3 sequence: CASKFGIGHSNQPQHF. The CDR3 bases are TGTGCCAGCAAGTTTGGAATTGGACATAGCAATCAGCCCCAGCATTTT.

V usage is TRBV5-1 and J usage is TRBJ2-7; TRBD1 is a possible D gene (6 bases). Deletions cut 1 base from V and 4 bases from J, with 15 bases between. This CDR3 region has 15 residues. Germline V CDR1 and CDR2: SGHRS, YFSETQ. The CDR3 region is CASSLLAGTSYEQYF. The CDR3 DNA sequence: TGCGCCAGCAGCTTGTTGGCCGGGACATCTTACGAGCAGTACTTC.

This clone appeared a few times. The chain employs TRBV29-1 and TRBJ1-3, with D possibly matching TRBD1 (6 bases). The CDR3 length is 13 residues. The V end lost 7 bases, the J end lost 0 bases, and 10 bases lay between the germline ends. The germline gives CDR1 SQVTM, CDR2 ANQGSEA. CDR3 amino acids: CSGLTGSGNTIYF. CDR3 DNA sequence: TGCAGCGGCCTGACAGGCTCTGGAAACACCATATATTTT.

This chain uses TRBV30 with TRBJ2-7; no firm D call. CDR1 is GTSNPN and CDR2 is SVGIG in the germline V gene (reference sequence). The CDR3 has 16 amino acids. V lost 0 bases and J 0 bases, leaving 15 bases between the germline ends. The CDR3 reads CAWSVTGFRVSYEQYF. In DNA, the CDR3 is TGTGCCTGGAGTGTAACGGGCTTTAGAGTCTCCTACGAGCAGTACTTC.

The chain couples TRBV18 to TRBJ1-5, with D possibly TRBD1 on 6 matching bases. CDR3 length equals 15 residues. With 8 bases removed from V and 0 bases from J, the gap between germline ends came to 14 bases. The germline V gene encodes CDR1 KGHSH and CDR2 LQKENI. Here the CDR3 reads CASTQQQGSNQPQHF. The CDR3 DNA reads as TGTGCCAGCACTCAACAACAGGGTAGCAATCAGCCCCAGCATTTT.

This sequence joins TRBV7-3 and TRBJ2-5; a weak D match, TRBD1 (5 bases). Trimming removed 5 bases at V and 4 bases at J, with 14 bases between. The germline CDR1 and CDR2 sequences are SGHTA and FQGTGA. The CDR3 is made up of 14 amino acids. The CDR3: CASSHGSGAETQYF. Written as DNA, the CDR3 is TGTGCCAGCAGCCACGGTAGTGGGGCAGAGACCCAGTACTTC.

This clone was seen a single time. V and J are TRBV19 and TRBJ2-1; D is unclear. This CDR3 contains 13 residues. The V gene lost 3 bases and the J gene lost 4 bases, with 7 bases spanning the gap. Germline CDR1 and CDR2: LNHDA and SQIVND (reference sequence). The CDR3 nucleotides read TGTGCCAGTAGTATTGTAAGATACAATGAGCAGTTCTTC. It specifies CASSIVRYNEQFF.

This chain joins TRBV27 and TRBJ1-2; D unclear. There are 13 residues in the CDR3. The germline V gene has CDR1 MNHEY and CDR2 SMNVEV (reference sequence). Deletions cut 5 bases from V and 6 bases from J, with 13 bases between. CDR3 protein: CASSEETFNGYTF. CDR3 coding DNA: TGTGCCAGCAGTGAGGAAACATTCAATGGCTACACCTTC.

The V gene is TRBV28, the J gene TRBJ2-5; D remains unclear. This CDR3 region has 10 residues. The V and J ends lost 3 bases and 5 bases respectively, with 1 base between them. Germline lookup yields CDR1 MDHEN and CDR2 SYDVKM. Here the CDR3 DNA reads TGTGCCAGCAGTTTTGAGACCCAGTACTTC. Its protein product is CASSFETQYF.

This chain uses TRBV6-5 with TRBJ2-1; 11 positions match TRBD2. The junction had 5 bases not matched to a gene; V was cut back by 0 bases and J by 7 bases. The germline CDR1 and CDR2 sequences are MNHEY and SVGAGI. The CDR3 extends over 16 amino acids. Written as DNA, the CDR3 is TGTGCCAGCAGTTACTCGATAGCGGGAGGGCCTAATGAGCAGTTCTTC. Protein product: CASSYSIAGGPNEQFF.

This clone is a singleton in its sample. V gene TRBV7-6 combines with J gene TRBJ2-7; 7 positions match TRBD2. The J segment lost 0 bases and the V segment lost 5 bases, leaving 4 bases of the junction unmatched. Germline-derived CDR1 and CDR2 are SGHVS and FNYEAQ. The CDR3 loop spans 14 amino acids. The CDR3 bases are TGTGCCAGCAGCCCGGGCGGGGGCTCCTACGAGCAGTACTTC. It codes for CASSPGGGSYEQYF.

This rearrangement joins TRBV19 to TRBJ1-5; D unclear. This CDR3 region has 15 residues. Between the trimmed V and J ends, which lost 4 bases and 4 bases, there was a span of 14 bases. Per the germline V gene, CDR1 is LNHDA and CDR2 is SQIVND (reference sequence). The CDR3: CASSREGWENQPQHF. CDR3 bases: TGTGCCAGTAGTAGGGAGGGCTGGGAGAATCAGCCCCAGCATTTT.

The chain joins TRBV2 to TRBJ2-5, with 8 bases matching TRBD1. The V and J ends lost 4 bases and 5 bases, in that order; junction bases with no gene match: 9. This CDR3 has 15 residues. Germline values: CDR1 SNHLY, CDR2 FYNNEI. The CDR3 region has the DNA TGTGCCAGCAGTGCAGGACAGGGTAACCGTGAGACCCAGTACTTC. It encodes CASSAGQGNRETQYF.

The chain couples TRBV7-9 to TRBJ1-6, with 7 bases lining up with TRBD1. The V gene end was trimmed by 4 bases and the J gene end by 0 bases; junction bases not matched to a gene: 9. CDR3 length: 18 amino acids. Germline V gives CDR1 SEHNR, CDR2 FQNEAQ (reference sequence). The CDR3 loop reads CASSWERDSYSYNSPLHF. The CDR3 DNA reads TGTGCCAGCAGCTGGGAGCGGGACAGCTACTCCTATAATTCACCCCTCCACTTT.

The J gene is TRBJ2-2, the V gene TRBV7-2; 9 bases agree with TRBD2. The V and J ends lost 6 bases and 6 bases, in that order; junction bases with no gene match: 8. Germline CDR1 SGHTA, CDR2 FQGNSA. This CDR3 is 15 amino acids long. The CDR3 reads CASRSGTSFSGELFF. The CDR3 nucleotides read TGTGCCAGCAGGTCCGGGACTAGCTTCTCCGGGGAGCTGTTTTTT.

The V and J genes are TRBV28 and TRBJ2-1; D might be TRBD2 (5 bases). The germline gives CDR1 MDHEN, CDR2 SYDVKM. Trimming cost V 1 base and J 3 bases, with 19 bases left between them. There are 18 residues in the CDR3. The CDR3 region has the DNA TGTGCCAGCAGTTTATCCCACTGGGGTGAGGGCTACTACAATGAGCAGTTCTTC. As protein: CASSLSHWGEGYYNEQFF.

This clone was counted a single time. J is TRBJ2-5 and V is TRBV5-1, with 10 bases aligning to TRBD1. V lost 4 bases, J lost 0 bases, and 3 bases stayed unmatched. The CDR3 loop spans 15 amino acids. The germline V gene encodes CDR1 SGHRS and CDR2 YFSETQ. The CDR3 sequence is CASSSGQGDQETQYF. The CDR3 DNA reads TGCGCCAGCAGCAGCGGACAGGGGGACCAAGAGACCCAGTACTTC.

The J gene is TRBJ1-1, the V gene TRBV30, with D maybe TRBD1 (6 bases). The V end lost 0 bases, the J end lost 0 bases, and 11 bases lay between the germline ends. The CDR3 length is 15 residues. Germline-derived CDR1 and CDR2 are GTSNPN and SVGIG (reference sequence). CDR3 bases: TGTGCCTGGAGTGTAATGGGGGCTATGAACACTGAAGCTTTCTTT. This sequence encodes CAWSVMGAMNTEAFF.

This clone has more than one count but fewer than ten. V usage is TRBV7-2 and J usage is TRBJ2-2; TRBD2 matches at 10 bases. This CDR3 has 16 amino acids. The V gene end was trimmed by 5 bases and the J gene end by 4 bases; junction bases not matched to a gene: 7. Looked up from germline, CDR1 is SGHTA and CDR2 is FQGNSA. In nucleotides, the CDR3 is TGTGCCAGCAGCACACGTACTAGCGGGGTCACCGGGGAGCTGTTTTTT. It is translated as CASSTRTSGVTGELFF.

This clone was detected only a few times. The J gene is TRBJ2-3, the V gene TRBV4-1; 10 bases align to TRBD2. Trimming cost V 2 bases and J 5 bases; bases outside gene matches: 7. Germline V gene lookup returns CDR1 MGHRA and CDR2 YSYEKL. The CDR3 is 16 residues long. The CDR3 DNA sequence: TGCGCCAGCAGCCAACCTAGCGGGGGCCTACGAGATACGCAGTATTTT. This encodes CASSQPSGGLRDTQYF.

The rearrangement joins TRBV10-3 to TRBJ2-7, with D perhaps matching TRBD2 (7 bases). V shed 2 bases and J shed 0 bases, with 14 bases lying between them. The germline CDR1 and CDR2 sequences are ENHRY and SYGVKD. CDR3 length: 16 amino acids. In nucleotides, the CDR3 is TGTGCCATCAGTGAGAAAACGCGGGGGCCCTCCTACGAGCAGTACTTC. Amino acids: CAISEKTRGPSYEQYF.

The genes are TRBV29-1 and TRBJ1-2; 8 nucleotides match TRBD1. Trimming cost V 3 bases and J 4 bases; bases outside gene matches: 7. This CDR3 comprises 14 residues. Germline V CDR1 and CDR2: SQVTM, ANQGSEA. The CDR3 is CSVDESGGSYGYTF. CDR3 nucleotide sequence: TGCAGCGTTGATGAATCAGGGGGCAGCTATGGCTACACCTTC.

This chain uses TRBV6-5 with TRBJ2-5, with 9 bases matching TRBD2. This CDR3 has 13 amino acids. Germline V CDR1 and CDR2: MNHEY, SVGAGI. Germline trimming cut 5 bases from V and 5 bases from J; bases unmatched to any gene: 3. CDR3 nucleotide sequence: TGTGCCAGCAGTCCTAGCGGGACGGAGACCCAGTACTTC. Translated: CASSPSGTETQYF.

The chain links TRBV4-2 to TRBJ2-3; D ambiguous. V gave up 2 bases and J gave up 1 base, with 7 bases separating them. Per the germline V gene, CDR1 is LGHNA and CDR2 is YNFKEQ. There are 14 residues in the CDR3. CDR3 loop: CASSQLLGTDTQYF. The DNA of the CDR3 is TGTGCCAGCAGCCAACTTTTGGGCACAGATACGCAGTATTTT.

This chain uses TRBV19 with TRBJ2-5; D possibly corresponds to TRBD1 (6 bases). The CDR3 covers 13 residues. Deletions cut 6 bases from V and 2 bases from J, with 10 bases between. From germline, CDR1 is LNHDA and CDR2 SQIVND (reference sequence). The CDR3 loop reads CASSTRGQETQYF. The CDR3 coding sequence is TGTGCCAGTAGCACTAGGGGGCAAGAGACCCAGTACTTC.

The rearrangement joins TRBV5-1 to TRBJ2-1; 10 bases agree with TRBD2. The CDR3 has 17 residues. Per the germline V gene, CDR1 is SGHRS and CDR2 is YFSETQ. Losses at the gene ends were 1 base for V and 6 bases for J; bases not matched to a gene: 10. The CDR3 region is CASSLRGSGRARNEQFF. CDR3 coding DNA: TGCGCCAGCAGCTTGCGCGGGAGCGGGAGGGCCCGCAATGAGCAGTTCTTC.

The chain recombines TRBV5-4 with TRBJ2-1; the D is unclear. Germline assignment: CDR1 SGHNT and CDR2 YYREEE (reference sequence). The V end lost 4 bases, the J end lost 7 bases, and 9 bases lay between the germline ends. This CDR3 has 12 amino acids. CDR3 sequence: CASSKSPNEQFF. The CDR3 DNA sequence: TGTGCCAGCAGCAAATCTCCTAATGAGCAGTTCTTC. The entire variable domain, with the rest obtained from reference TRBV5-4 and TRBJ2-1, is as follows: ETGVTQSPTHLIKTRGQQVTLRCSSQSGHNTVSWYQQALGQGPQFIFQYYREEENGRGNFPPRFSGLQFPNYSSELNVNALELDDSALYLCASSKSPNEQFFGPGTRLTVL.